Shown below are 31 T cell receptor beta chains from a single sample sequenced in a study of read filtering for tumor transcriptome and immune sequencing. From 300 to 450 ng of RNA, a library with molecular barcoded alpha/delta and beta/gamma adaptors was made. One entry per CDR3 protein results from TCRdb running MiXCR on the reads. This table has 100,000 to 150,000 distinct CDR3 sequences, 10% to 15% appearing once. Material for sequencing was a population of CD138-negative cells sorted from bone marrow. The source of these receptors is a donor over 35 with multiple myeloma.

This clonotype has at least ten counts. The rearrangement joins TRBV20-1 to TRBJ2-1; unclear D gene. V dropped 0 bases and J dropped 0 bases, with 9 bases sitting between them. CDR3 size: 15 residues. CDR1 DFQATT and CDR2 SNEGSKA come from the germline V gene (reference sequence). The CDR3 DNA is TGCAGTGCTAGAGAGAGCGTTAGCTCCTACAATGAGCAGTTCTTC. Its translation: CSARESVSSYNEQFF.

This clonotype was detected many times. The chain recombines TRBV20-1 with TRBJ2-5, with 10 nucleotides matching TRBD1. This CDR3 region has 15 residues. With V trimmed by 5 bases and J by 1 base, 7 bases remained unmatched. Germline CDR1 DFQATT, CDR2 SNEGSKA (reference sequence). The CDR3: CSAGRTGGIQETQYF. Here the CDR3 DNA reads TGCAGTGCTGGACGGACAGGGGGAATCCAAGAGACCCAGTACTTC.

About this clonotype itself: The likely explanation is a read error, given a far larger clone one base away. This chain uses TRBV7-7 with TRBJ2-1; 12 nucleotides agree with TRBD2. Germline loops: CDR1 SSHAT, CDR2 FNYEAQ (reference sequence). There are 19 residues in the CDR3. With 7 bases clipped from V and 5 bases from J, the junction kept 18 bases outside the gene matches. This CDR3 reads CASNPQKGLGLAGNNEQFF. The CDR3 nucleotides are TGTGCCAGCAACCCCCAAAAGGGGTTGGGACTAGCGGGCAACAATGAGCAGTTCTTC.

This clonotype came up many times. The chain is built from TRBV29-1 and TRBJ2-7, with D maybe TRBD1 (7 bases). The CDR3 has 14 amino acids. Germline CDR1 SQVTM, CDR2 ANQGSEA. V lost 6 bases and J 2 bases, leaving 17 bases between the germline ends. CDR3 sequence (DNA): TGCAGCGTCGGCGGAGGGGGCTTCACCTACGAGCAGTACTTC. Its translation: CSVGGGGFTYEQYF.

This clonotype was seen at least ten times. The CDR3 region is CSVEDPWQSSYNEQFF. The CDR3 nucleotides read TGCAGCGTTGAAGATCCTTGGCAGAGCTCCTACAATGAGCAGTTCTTC. The chain employs TRBV29-1 and TRBJ2-1, with unresolved D. The CDR3 totals 16 residues. V dropped 0 bases and J dropped 0 bases, with 12 bases sitting between them. The germline V gene has CDR1 SQVTM and CDR2 ANQGSEA.

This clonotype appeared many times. CDR3 in amino acids: CASSGGTRIEGNTIYF. The CDR3 coding sequence is TGTGCCAGTTCGGGGGGGACGAGAATAGAGGGAAACACCATATATTTT. This sequence joins TRBV3-1 and TRBJ1-3; the D gene is possibly TRBD1 (5 bases). V lost 9 bases and J 4 bases, leaving 22 bases between the germline ends. In germline, CDR1 is LGHDT, CDR2 YNNKEL (reference sequence). The CDR3 spans 16 residues.

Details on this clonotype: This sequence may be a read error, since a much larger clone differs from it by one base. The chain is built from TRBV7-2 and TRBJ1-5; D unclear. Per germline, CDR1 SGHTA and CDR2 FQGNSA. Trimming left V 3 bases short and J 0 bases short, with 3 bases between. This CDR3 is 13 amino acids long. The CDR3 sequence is CASSFASNQPQHF. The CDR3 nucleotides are TGTGCCAGCAGCTTTGCTAGCAATCAGCCCCAGCATTTT.

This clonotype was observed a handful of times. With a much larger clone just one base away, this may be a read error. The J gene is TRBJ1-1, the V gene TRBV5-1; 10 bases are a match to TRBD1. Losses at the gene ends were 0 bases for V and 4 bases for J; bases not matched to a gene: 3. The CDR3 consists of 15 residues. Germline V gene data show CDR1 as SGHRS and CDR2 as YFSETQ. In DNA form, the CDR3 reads TGCGCCAGCAGCTTGGTGGGACAGGGGAGCACTGAAGCTTTCTTT. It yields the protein CASSLVGQGSTEAFF. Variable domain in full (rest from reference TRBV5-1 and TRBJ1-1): KAGVTQTPRYLIKTRGQQVTLSCSPISGHRSVSWYQQTPGQGLQFLFEYFSETQRNKGNFPGRFSGRQFSNSRSEMNVSTLELGDSALYLCASSLVGQGSTEAFFGQGTRLTVV.

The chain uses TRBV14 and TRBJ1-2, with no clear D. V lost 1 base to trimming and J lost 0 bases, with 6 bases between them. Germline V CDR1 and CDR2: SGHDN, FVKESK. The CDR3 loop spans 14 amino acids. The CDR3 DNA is TGTGCCAGCAGCCAAGGCCGGTCTAACTATGGCTACACCTTC. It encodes CASSQGRSNYGYTF.

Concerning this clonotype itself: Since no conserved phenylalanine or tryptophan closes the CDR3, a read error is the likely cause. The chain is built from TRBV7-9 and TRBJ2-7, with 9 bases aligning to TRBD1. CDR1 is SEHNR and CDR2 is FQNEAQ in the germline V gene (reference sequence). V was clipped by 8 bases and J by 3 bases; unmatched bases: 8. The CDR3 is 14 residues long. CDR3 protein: CASSRGQGDYEQYL. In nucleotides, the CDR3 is TGTGCCAGCTCGAGGGGACAGGGTGACTACGAGCAGTACCTC.

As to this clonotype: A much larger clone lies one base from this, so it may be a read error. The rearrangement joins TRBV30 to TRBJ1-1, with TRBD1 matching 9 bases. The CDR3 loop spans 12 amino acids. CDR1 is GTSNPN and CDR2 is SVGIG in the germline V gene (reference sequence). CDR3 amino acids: CAWGVGTGIAFF. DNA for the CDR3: TGTGCCTGGGGTGTAGGGACAGGGATCGCTTTCTTT.

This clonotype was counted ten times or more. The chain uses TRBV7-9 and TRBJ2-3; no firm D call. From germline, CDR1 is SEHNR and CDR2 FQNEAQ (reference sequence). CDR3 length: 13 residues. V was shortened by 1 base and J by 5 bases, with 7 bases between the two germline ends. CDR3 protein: CASSLDGGDTQYF. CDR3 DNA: TGTGCCAGCAGCTTAGACGGTGGAGATACGCAGTATTTT.

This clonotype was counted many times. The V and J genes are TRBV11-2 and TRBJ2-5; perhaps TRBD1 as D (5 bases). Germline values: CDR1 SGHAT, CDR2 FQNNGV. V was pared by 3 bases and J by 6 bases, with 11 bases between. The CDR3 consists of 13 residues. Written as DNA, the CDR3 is TGTGCCAGCAGCTTCGGAGACAGCCAGACCCAGTACTTC. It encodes CASSFGDSQTQYF.

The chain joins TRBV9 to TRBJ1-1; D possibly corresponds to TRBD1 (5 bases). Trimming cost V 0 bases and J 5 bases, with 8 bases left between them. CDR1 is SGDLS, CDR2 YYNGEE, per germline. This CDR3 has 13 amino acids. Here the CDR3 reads CASSVGKGTEAFF. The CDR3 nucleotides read TGTGCCAGCAGCGTAGGAAAGGGGACTGAAGCTTTCTTT.

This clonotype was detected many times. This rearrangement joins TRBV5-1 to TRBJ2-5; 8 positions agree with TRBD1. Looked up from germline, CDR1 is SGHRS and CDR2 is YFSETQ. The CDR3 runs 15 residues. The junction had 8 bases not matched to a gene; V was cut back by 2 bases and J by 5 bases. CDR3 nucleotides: TGCGCCAGCAGCTTACAACCGGACAGGGCGGAGACCCAGTACTTC. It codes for CASSLQPDRAETQYF.

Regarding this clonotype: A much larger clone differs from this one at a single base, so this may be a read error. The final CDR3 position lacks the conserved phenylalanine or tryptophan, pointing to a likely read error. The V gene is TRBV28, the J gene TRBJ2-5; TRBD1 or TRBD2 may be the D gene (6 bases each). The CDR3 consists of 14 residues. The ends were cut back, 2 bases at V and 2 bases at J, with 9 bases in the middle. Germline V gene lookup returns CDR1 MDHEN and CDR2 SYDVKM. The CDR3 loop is CASSLRGRQETQYL. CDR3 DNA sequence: TGTGCCAGCAGTTTAAGGGGGAGGCAAGAGACCCAGTACCTC.

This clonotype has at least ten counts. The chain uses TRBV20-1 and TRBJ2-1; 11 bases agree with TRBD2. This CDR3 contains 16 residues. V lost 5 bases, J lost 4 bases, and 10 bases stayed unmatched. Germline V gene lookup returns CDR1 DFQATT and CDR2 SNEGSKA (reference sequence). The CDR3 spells CSASNSGTSGYNEQFF. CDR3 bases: TGCAGTGCTTCGAACTCCGGGACTAGCGGTTACAATGAGCAGTTCTTC.

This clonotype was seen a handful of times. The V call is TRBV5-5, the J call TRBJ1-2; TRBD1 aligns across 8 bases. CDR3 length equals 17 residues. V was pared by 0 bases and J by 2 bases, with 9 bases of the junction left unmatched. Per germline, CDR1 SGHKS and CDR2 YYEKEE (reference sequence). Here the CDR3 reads CASSLAGQVADNYGYTF. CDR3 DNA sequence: TGTGCCAGCAGCTTGGCGGGACAGGTAGCAGACAACTATGGCTACACCTTC.

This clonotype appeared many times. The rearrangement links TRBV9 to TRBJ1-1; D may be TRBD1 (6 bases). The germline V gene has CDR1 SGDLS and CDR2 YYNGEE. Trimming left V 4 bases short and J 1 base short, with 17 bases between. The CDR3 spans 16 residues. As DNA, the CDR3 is TGTGCCAGCAGCCCGGGGGGCGCTGGGCGGAACACTGAAGCTTTCTTT. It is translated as CASSPGGAGRNTEAFF.

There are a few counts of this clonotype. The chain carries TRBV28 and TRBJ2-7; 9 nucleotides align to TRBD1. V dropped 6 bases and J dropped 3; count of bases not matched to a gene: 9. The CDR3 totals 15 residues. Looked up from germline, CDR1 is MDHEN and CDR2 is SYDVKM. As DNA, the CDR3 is TGTGCCAGCAGACCTACGGGACAGGGTGGCTACGAGCAGTACTTC. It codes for CASRPTGQGGYEQYF.

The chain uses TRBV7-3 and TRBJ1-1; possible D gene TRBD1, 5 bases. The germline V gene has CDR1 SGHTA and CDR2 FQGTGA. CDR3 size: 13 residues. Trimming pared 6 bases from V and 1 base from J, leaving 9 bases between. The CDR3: CASSRQKNTEAFF. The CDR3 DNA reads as TGTGCCAGCAGTAGACAGAAGAACACTGAAGCTTTCTTT. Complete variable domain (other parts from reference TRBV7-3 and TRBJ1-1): GAGVSQTPSNKVTEKGKYVELRCDPISGHTALYWYRQSLGQGPEFLIYFQGTGAADDSGLPNDRFFAVRPEGSVSTLKIQRTERGDSAVYLCASSRQKNTEAFFGQGTRLTVV.

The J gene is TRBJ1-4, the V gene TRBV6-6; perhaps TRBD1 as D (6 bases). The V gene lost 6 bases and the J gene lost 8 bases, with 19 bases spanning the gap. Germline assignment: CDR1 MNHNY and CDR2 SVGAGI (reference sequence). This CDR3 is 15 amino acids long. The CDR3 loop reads CASRPRGARIEKLFF. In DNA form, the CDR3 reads TGTGCCAGCAGGCCCCGGGGGGCCCGGATAGAAAAACTGTTTTTT.

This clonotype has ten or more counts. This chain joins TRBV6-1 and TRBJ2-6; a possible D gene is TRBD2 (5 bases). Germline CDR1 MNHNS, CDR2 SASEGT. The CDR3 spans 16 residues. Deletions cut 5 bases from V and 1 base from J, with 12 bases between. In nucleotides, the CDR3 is TGTGCCAGCAGTATTGCGTCGGGGTCTGGGGCCAACGTCCTGACTTTC. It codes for CASSIASGSGANVLTF.

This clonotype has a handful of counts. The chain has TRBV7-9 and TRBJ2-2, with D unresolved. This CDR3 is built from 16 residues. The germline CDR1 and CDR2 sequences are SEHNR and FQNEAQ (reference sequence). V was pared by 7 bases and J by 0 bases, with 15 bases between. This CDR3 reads CASNQSAASNTGELFF. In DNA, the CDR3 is TGTGCCAGCAACCAGTCGGCGGCATCGAACACCGGGGAGCTGTTTTTT.

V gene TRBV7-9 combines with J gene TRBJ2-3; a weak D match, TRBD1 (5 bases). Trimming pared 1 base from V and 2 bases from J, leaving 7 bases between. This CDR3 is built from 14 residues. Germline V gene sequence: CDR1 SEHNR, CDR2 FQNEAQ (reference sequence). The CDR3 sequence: CASSLDRPTDTQYF. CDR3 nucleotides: TGTGCCAGCAGCTTAGACAGGCCCACAGATACGCAGTATTTT.

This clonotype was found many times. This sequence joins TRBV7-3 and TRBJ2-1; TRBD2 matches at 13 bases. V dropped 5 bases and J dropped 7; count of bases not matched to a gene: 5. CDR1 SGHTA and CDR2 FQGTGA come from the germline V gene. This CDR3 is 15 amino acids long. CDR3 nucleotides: TGTGCCAGCAGCCCGGGACTAGCGGGACGGAATGAGCAGTTCTTC. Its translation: CASSPGLAGRNEQFF. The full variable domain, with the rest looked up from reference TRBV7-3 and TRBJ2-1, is GAGVSQTPSNKVTEKGKYVELRCDPISGHTALYWYRQSLGQGPEFLIYFQGTGAADDSGLPNDRFFAVRPEGSVSTLKIQRTERGDSAVYLCASSPGLAGRNEQFFGPGTRLTVL.

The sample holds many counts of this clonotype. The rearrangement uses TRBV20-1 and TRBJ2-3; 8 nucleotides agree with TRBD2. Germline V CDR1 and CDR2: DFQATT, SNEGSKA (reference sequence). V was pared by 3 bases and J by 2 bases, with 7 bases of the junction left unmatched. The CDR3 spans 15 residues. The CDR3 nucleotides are TGCAGTGCTAGCGCGGTAGCGGGGACCACAGATACGCAGTATTTT. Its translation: CSASAVAGTTDTQYF.

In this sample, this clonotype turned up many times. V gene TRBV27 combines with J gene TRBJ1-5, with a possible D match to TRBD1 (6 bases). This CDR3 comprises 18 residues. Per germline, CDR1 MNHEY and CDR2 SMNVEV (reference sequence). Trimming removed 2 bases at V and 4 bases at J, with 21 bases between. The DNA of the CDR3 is TGTGCCAGCAGTTTAAAAGGCGGGGGCGTAAGTGGGAATCAGCCCCAGCATTTT. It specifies CASSLKGGGVSGNQPQHF.

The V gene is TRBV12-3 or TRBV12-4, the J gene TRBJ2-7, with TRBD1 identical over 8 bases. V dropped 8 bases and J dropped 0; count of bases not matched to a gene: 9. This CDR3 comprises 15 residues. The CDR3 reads CASGLDRASSYEQYF. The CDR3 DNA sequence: TGTGCCAGCGGCCTGGACAGGGCTAGCTCCTACGAGCAGTACTTC.

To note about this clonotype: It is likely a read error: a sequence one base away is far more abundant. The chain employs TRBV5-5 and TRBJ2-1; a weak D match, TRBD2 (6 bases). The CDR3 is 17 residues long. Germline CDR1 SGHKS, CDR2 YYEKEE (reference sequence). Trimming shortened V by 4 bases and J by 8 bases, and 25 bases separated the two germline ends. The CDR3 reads CASSPPVSGGKAYEQFF. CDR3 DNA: TGTGCCAGCAGCCCACCCGTCTCTGGCGGGAAAGCCTATGAGCAGTTCTTC.

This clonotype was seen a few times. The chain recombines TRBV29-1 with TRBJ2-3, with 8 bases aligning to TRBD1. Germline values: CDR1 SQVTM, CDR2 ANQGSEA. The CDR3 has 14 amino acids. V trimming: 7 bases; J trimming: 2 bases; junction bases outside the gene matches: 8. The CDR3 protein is CSARTGGSTDTQYF. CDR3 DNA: TGCAGCGCCCGAACAGGGGGATCCACAGATACGCAGTATTTT.